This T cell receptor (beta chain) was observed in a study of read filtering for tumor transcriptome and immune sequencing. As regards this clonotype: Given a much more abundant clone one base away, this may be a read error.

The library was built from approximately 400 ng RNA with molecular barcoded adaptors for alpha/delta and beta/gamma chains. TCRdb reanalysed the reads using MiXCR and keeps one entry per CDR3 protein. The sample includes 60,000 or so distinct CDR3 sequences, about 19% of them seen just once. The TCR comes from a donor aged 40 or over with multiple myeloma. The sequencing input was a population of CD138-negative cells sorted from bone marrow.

CDR3 in amino acids: CSVEVGTGVFF. As DNA, the CDR3 is TGCAGCGTTGAAGTAGGGACAGGAGTTTTCTTT. The gene calls are TRBV29-1 and TRBJ1-1; 8 bases align to TRBD1. This CDR3 comprises 11 residues. The V and J ends lost 1 base and 13 bases, in that order; junction bases with no gene match: 5. CDR1 and CDR2 from the germline V gene are SQVTM and ANQGSEA.